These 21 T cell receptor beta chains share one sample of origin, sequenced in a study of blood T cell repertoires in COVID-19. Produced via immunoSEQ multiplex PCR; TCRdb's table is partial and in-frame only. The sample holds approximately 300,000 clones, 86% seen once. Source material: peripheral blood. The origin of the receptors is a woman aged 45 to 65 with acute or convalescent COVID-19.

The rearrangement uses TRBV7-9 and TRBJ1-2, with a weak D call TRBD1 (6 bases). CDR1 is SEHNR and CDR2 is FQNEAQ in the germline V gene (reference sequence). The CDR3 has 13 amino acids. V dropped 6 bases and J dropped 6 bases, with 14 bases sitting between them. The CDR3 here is CASRISGDHGYTF. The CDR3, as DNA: TGTGCCAGCAGAATATCAGGGGATCATGGCTACACCTTC.

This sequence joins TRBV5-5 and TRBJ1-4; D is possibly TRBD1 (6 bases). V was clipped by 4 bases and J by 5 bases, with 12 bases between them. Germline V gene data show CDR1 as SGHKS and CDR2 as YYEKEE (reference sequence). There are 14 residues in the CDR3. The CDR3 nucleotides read TGTGCCAGCAGCCCAGGGACAAGGAATGAAAAACTGTTTTTT. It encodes CASSPGTRNEKLFF.

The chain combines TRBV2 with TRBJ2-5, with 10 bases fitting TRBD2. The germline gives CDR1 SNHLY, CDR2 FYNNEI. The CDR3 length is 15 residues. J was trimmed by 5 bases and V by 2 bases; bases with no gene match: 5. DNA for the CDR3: TGTGCCAGCAGTGAACTAGCGGGAGTCGGGGAGACCCAGTACTTC. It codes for CASSELAGVGETQYF. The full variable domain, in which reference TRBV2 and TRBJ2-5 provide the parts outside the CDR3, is EPEVTQTPSHQVTQMGQEVILRCVPISNHLYFYWYRQILGQKVEFLVSFYNNEISEKSEIFDDQFSVERPDGSNFTLKIRSTKLEDSAMYFCASSELAGVGETQYFGPGTRLLVL.

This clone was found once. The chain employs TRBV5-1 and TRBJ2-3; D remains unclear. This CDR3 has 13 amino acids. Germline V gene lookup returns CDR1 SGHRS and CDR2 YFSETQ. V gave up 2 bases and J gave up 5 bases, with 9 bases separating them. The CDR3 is CASSFQLRDTQYF. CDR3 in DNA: TGCGCCAGCAGCTTTCAGTTACGAGATACGCAGTATTTT.

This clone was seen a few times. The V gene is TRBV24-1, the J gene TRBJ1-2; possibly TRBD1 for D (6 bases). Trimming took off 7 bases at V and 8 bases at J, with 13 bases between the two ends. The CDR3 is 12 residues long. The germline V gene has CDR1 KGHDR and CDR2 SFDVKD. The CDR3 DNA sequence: TGTGCCACCAGCGGGGACATTGGGGGCTACACCTTC. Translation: CATSGDIGGYTF.

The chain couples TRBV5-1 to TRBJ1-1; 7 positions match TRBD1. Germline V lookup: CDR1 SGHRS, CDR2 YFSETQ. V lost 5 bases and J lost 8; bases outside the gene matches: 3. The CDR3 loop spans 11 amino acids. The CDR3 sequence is CASRTGAEAFF. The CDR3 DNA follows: TGCGCCAGCAGAACAGGGGCCGAAGCTTTCTTT.

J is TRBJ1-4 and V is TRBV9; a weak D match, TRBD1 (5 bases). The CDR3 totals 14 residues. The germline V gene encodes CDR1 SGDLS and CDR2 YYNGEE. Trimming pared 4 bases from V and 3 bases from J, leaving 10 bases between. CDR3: CASSTQGANEKLFF. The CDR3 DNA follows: TGTGCCAGCAGCACACAAGGGGCTAATGAAAAACTGTTTTTT.

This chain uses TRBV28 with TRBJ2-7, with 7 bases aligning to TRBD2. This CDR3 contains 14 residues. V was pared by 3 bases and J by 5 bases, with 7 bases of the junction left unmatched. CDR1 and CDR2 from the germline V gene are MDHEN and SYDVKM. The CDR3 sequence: CASSFAGVPHEQYF. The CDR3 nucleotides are TGTGCCAGCAGTTTTGCGGGAGTTCCCCACGAGCAGTACTTC.

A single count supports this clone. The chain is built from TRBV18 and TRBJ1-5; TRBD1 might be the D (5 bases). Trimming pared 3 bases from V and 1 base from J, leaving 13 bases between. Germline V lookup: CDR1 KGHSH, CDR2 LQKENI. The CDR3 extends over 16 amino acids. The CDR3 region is CASSPNYGASNQPQHF. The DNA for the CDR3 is TGTGCCAGCTCACCTAATTATGGGGCGAGCAATCAGCCCCAGCATTTT.

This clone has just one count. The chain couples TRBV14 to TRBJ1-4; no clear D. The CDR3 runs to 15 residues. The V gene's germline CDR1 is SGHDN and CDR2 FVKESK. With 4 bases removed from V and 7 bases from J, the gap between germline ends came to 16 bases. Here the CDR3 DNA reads TGTGCCAGCAGCCCGTTCGCTACACCGGGTGAAAAACTGTTTTTT. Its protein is CASSPFATPGEKLFF.

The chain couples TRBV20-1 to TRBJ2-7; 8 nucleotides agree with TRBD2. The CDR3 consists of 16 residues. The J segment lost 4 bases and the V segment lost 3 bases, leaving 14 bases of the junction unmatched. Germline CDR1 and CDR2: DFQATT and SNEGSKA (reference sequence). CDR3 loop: CSASGTAGGPSYEQYF. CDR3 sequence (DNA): TGCAGTGCTAGTGGTACGGCGGGAGGCCCCAGTTACGAGCAGTACTTC.

DNA of the CDR3: TGTGCCAGCAGCCGACGGACTAGCACCGGGGAGCTGTTTTTT. It translates to CASSRRTSTGELFF. V usage is TRBV7-8 and J usage is TRBJ2-2, with 7 bases identical to TRBD2. Germline V gene lookup returns CDR1 SGHVS and CDR2 FQNEAQ. Trimming at V came to 5 bases and at J to 4 bases, leaving 4 bases not matched to a gene. This CDR3 comprises 14 residues. The complete variable domain, with remaining parts taken from reference TRBV7-8 and TRBJ2-2, reads GAGVSQSPRYKVAKRGQDVALRCDPISGHVSLFWYQQALGQGPEFLTYFQNEAQLDKSGLPSDRFFAERPEGSVSTLKIQRTQQEDSAVYLCASSRRTSTGELFFGEGSRLTVL.

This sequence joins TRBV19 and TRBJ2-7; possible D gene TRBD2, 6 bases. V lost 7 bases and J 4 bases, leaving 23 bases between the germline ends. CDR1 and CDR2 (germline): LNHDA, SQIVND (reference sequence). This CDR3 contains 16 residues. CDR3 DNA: TGTGCCAGTACCACCGGGTGGACTACTAGGATTTACGAGCAGTACTTC. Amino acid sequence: CASTTGWTTRIYEQYF.

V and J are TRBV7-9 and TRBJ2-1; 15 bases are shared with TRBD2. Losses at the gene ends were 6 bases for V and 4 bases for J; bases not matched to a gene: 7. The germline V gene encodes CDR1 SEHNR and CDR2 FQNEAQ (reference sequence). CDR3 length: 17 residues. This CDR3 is CASRPGTSGRLYNEQFF. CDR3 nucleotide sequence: TGTGCCAGCAGACCCGGGACTAGCGGGAGGCTGTACAATGAGCAGTTCTTC. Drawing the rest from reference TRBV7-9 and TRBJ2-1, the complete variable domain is DTGVSQNPRHKITKRGQNVTFRCDPISEHNRLYWYRQTLGQGPEFLTYFQNEAQLEKSRLLSDRFSAERPKGSFSTLEIQRTEQGDSAMYLCASRPGTSGRLYNEQFFGPGTRLTVL.

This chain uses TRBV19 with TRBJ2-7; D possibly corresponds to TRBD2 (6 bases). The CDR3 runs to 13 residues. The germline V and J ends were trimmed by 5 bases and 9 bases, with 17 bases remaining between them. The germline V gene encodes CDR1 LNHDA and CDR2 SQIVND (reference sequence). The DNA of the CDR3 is TGTGCCAGTAGTTCCTCGACGACAGCGGGGCAGTACTTC. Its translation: CASSSSTTAGQYF.

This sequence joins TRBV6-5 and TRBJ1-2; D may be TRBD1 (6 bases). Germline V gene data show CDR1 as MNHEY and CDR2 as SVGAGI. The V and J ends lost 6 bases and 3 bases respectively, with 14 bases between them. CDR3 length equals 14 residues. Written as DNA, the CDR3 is TGTGCCAGCAGCCCAGGGGCCGCGGACTATGGCTACACCTTC. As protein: CASSPGAADYGYTF.

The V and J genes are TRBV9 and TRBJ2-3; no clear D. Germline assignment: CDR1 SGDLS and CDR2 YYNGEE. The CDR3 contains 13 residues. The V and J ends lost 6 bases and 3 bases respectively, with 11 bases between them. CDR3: CASTQLVTDTQYF. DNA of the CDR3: TGTGCCAGCACCCAACTCGTTACAGATACGCAGTATTTT.

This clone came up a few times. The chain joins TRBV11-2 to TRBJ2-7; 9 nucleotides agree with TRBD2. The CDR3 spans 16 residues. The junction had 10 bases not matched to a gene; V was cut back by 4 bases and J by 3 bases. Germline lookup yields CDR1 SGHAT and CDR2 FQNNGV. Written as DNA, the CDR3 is TGTGCCAGCAGCTATGGGATAGCGGGAGTAAACTACGAGCAGTACTTC. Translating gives CASSYGIAGVNYEQYF.

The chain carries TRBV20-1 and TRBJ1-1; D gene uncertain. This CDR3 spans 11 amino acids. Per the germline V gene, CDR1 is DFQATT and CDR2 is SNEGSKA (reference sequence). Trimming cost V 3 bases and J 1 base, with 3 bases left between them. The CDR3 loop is CSARRNTEAFF. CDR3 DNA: TGCAGTGCTAGGCGGAACACTGAAGCTTTCTTT.

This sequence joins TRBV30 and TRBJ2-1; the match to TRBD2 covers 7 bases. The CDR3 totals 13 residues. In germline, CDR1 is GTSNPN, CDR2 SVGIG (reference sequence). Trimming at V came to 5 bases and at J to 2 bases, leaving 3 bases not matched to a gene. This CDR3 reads CAWPGLTYNEQFF. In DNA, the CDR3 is TGTGCCTGGCCGGGACTAACCTACAATGAGCAGTTCTTC.

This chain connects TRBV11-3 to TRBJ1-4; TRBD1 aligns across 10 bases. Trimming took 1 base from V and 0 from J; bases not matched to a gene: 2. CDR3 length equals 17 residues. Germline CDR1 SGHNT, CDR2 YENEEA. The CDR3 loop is CASSLGQGASTNEKLFF. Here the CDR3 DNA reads TGTGCCAGCAGCTTAGGACAGGGGGCCTCAACTAATGAAAAACTGTTTTTT.